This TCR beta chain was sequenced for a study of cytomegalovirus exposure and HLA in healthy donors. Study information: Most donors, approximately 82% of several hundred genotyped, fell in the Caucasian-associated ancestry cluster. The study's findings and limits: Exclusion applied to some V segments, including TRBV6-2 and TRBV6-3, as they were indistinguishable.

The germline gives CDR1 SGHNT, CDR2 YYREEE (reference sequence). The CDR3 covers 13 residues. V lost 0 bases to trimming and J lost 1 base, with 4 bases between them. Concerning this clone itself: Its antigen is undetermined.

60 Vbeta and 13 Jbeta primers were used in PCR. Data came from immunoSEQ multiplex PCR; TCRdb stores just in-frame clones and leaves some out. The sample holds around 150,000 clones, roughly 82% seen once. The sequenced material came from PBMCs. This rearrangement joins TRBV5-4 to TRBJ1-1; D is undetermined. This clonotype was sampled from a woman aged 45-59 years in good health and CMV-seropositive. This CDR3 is CASSLVRNTEAFF. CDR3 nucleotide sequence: TGTGCCAGCAGCTTGGTCCGGAACACTGAAGCTTTCTTT.